The clone carrying this TCR beta chain was detected only a few times. The antigen is unknown. V dropped 8 bases and J dropped 1 base, with 21 bases sitting between them. The length of the CDR3 is 16 residues. Germline V gene lookup returns CDR1 MDHEN and CDR2 SYDVKM. The entry originates in a study of beta chain features in type 1 diabetes. Turning to the study itself: Across every sample, around 100,000,000 sorted cells were examined in total. Whole-study findings and limits: Sequencing used cDNA, and cells with high TCR expression could therefore be over-represented.

Per donor, one heparinised blood draw averaged roughly 110 mL. Naive, central memory, regulatory and stem cell-like memory cells within the CD4+ compartment were sorted using CD45RO/CCR7/CD25/CD127/CD95/CD27. The study reverse transcribed the entire isolated RNA, so it sequenced expressed TCRB transcripts. Method: immunoSEQ multiplex PCR; TCRdb's copy keeps in-frame clones and lacks some. The sample has more than 150,000 clones, about 13% seen once. The chain combines TRBV28 with TRBJ2-7; perhaps TRBD2 as D (6 bases). Sequenced: central memory CD4+ T cells from blood. The receptor comes from a woman younger than 30 in good health. CDR3 loop: CASGPSGGVRSYEQYF. For the CDR3, the DNA is TGTGCCAGCGGGCCCTCCGGGGGAGTTCGGTCCTACGAGCAGTACTTC.